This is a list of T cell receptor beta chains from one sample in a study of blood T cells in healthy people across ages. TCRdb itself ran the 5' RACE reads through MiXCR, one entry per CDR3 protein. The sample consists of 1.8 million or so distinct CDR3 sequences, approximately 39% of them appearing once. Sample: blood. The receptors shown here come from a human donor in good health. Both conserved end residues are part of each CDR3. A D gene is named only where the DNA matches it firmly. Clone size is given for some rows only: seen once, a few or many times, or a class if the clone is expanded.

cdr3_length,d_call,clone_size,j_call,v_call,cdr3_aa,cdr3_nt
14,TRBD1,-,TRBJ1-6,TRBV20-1,CSARGTGGSSPLHF,TGCAGTGCTAGAGGTACAGGGGGTAGTTCACCCCTCCACTTT
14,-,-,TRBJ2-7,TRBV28,CASSVPGLDYEQYF,TGTGCCAGCAGTGTACCAGGGCTGGACTACGAGCAGTACTTC
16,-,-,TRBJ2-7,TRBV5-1,CASSLSGLKGGYEQYF,TGCGCCAGCAGCTTGAGCGGCCTCAAGGGCGGCTACGAGCAGTACTTC
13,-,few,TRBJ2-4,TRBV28,CASSLGAGKGQYF,TGTGCCAGCAGTCTCGGTGCGGGGAAAGGGCAGTACTTC
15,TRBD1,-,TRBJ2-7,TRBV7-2,CASSQTGTENCEQYF,TGTGCCAGCAGTCAGACCGGGACAGAGAACTGCGAGCAGTACTTC
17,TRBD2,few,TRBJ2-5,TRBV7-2,CASSVRTSMSSQETQYF,TGTGCCAGCAGCGTTAGGACTAGCATGTCATCCCAAGAGACCCAGTACTTC
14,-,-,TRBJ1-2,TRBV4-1,CASSQVVRLEGYTF,TGCGCCAGCAGCCAAGTCGTACGTTTGGAAGGCTACACCTTC
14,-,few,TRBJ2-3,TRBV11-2,CASSLAAFDKTQYF,TGTGCCAGCAGCTTAGCAGCTTTCGACAAAACGCAGTATTTT
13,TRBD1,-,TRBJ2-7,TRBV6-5,CASRQGIPYEQYF,TGTGCCTCCCGACAGGGGATCCCCTACGAGCAGTACTTC
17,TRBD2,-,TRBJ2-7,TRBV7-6,CACSSIPWTSGGYEQYF,TGTGCCTGCAGCTCAATCCCTTGGACTAGCGGGGGCTACGAGCAGTACTTC
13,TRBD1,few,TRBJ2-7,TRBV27,CASSLSDRDEQYF,TGTGCCAGCAGTTTATCGGACAGGGACGAGCAGTACTTC
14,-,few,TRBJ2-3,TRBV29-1,CSVVVRFSTDTQYF,TGCAGCGTTGTCGTCCGCTTCTCCACAGATACGCAGTATTTT
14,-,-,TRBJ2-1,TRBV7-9,CASSSERNYNEQFF,TGTGCCAGCAGCTCGGAGCGGAACTACAATGAGCAGTTCTTC
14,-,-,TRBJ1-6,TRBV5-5,CASSLRGDNCPPHF,TGTGCCAGCAGCTTGAGAGGGGATAATTGCCCCCCCCACTTT
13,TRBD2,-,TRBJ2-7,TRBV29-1,CSVTYSSGGEQYF,TGCAGCGTTACCTATTCTAGCGGGGGCGAGCAGTACTTC
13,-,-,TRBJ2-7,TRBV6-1,CASSEGHNYEQYF,TGTGCCAGCAGTGAAGGGCACAACTACGAGCAGTACTTC
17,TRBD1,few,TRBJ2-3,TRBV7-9,CASSLASGTAFTDTQYF,TGTGCCAGCAGCTTAGCGTCCGGGACAGCTTTCACAGATACGCAGTATTTT
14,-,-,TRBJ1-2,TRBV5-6,CASTLVGRVDGYTF,TGTGCCAGCACCCTCGTGGGCAGGGTAGACGGCTACACCTTC
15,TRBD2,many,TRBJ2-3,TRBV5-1,CASSLERGSTDTQYF,TGTGCCAGCAGCTTAGAGCGGGGCAGCACAGATACGCAGTATTTT
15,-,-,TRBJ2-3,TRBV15,CTTSRVGQLQDTQYF,TGTACCACCAGCAGAGTTGGTCAGCTGCAAGATACGCAGTATTTT
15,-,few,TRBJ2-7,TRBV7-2,CASSLDSWGNYEQYF,TGTGCCAGCAGCTTGGACAGTTGGGGAAACTACGAGCAGTACTTC
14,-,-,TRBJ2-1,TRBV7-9,CASSSGGEWNEQFF,TGTGCCAGCAGCAGTGGAGGGGAGTGGAATGAGCAGTTCTTC
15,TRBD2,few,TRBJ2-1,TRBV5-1,CASSLVSGGMDEQFF,TGCGCCAGCAGCTTGGTTAGCGGGGGGATGGATGAGCAGTTCTTC
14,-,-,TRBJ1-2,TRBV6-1,CASSEAPGNYGYTF,TGTGCCAGCAGTGAAGCTCCGGGAAACTATGGCTACACCTTC
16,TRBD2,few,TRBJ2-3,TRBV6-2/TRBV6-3,CASSYSLRGATDTQYF,TGTGCCAGCAGTTACTCGCTGCGGGGGGCCACAGATACGCAGTATTTT
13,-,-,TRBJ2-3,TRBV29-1,CSVEHAPTDTQYF,TGCAGCGTTGAACATGCCCCCACAGATACGCAGTATTTT
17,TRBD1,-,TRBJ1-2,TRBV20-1,CSAREVQGAIANYGYTF,TGCAGTGCTAGAGAGGTCCAGGGGGCCATAGCTAACTATGGCTACACCTTC
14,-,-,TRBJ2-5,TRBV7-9,CASPPRGTQETQYF,TGTGCTAGCCCCCCCCGGGGGACTCAAGAGACCCAGTACTTC
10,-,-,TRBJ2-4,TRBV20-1,CGARGPKEYF,TGCGGTGCTAGGGGACCTAAGGAGTACTTC
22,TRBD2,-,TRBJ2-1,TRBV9,CASSPTPMTSGDGSSTGNEQFF,TGTGCCAGCAGCCCCACCCCGATGACTAGCGGGGACGGGAGTTCAACTGGGAATGAGCAGTTCTTC
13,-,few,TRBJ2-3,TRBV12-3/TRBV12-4,CASSLGDFSTQYF,TGTGCCAGCAGTTTAGGGGACTTCAGTACGCAGTATTTT
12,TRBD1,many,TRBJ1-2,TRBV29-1,CSVVTQGYGYTF,TGCAGCGTTGTTACACAGGGGTACGGCTACACCTTC
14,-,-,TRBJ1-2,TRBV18,CASSPPSANYGYTF,TGTGCCAGCTCACCACCGTCAGCTAACTATGGCTACACCTTC
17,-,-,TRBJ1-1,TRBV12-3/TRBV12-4,CASSLLGKAPRGTEAFF,TGTGCCAGCAGTTTACTGGGCAAGGCCCCAAGGGGTACTGAAGCTTTCTTT
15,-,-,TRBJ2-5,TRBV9,CASSVGRTSGETQYF,TGTGCCAGCAGCGTAGGCCGCACCAGCGGGGAGACCCAGTACTTC
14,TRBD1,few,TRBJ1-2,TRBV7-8,CASSLAVTGVGYTF,TGTGCCAGCAGCTTAGCCGTGACAGGGGTCGGCTACACCTTC
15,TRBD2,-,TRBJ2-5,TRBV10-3,CATTSGTSGRETQYF,TGTGCCACGACTAGCGGGACTAGCGGGAGAGAGACCCAGTACTTC
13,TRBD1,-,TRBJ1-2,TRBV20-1,CSAAQGAQNGYTF,TGCAGTGCTGCCCAGGGGGCTCAGAATGGCTACACCTTC
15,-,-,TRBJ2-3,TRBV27,CASKYSGESTDTQYF,TGTGCCAGCAAGTATAGCGGAGAAAGCACAGATACGCAGTATTTT
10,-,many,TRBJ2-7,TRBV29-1,CSVEDYEQYF,TGCAGCGTGGAGGACTACGAGCAGTACTTC
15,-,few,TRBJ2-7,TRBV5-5,CASSLSPRGLNEQYF,TGTGCCAGCAGCTTGTCCCCTCGGGGCCTAAACGAGCAGTACTTC
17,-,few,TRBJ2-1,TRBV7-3,CASSLLGPGSSYNEQFF,TGTGCCAGCAGCTTATTGGGTCCGGGGAGCTCCTACAATGAGCAGTTCTTC
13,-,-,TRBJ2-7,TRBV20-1,CSARTNRDDEQYF,TGCAGTGCTAGAACAAACAGGGACGACGAGCAGTACTTC
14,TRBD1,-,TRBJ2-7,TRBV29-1,CSVKRQGPSYEQYF,TGCAGCGTCAAGAGACAGGGGCCTTCCTACGAGCAGTACTTC
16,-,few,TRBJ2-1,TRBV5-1,CASNTEGSLSYNEQFF,TGCGCCAGCAATACAGAAGGAAGCCTCTCCTACAATGAGCAGTTCTTC